A selection of T cell receptor beta chains follows, all from one sample in a study of blood T cell repertoires in COVID-19. Clones were read by immunoSEQ multiplex PCR, and TCRdb kept only the in-frame ones, dropping some. Of 52,000 or so clones detected, about 81% appear once; the ten largest clones hold roughly 15%. The sequenced material came from peripheral blood. These receptors were obtained from a man aged 70-80 years with active COVID-19. Each CDR3 is given with its conserved first and last residue. A D gene is named only where the DNA matches it firmly. Not all rows give a size; the values are once, few, many and, for expanded clones, a class.

TRBD2	-	TRBV7-9	TRBJ2-7	TGTGCCAGCAGCACTACCAGCGGGAGGGCCGTGGGCTCCTACGAGCAGTACTTC	CASSTTSGRAVGSYEQYF
TRBD1	-	TRBV19	TRBJ1-1	TGTGCCAGTAGTATAAGACAGGGGGCGATTGAAGCTTTCTTT	CASSIRQGAIEAFF
-	-	TRBV27	TRBJ1-1	TGTGCCAGCAGCTTATCGGGGACTCGGGTCAAAGCTTTCTTT	CASSLSGTRVKAFF
TRBD2	-	TRBV7-3	TRBJ2-1	TGTGCCAGCAGCTCGGGACTAGCGACCTACAATGAGCAGTTCTTC	CASSSGLATYNEQFF
-	-	TRBV11-3	TRBJ2-2	TGTGCCAGCAGCTTCTCGGGAGCCAACGGGGAGCTGTTTTTT	CASSFSGANGELFF
-	-	TRBV7-3	TRBJ1-3	TGTGCCAGCAGCCTAGATCCTGGAAACACCATATATTTT	CASSLDPGNTIYF
TRBD2	-	TRBV5-1	TRBJ2-3	TGCGCCAGCAGTCGACTAGCGGGAGCTGCCACAGATACGCAGTATTTT	CASSRLAGAATDTQYF
-	few	TRBV3-1/TRBV3-2	TRBJ1-1	TGTGCCAGCAGCCTTAGACAGGTAAACACTGAAGCTTTCTTT	CASSLRQVNTEAFF
TRBD1	-	TRBV23-1	TRBJ2-7	TGCGCCAGCAGTCTCGACAGGGACGAGCAGTACTTC	CASSLDRDEQYF
TRBD1	-	TRBV7-9	TRBJ2-3	TGTGCCAGCAGCTCCCTGACAGGGACGCAGTATTTT	CASSSLTGTQYF